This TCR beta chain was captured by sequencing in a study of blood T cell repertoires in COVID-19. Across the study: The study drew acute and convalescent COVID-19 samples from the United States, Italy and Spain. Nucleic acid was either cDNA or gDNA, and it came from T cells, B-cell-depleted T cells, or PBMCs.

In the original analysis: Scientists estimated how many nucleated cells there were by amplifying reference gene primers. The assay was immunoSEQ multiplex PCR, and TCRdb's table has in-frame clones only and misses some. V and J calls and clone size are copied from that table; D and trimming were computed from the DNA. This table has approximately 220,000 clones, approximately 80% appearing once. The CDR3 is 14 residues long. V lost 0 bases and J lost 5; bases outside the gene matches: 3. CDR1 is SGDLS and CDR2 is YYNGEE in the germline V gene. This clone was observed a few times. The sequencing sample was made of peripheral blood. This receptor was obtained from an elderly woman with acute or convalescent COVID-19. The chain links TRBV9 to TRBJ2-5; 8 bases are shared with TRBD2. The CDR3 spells CASSVAGGTETQYF. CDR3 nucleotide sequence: TGTGCCAGCAGCGTAGCGGGAGGGACGGAGACCCAGTACTTC. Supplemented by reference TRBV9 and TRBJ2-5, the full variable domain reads DSGVTQTPKHLITATGQRVTLRCSPRSGDLSVYWYQQSLDQGLQFLIQYYNGEERAKGNILERFSAQQFPDLHSELNLSSLELGDSALYFCASSVAGGTETQYFGPGTRLLVL.